Below, 3 T cell receptor beta chains from the same sample are listed, as sequenced in a study of T cell repertoires in cytomegalovirus infection. TCRdb itself ran the reads through MiXCR, one entry per CDR3 protein. The sample holds 630,000 or so distinct CDR3 sequences, around 24% seen once. Sequencing was carried out using CD8+ T cells from PBMCs. Receptors originate from a human donor in good health (CMV status not recorded). Some clones in this sample may be carry-over from other donors' samples.

This clonotype was recorded once. Here the CDR3 reads CSFDRVGEKLFF. DNA of the CDR3: TGCAGTTTTGACAGGGTGGGCGAAAAACTGTTTTTT. The chain couples TRBV20-1 to TRBJ1-4; 7 bases align to TRBD1. The CDR3 contains 12 residues. Germline V gene data show CDR1 as DFQATT and CDR2 as SNEGSKA (reference sequence). Losses at the gene ends were 8 bases for V and 8 bases for J; bases not matched to a gene: 8.

The gene calls are TRBV7-8 and TRBJ1-5; D gene ambiguous. V lost 1 base and J 6 bases, leaving 19 bases between the germline ends. This CDR3 is 17 amino acids long. Per the germline V gene, CDR1 is SGHVS and CDR2 is FQNEAQ. DNA for the CDR3: TGTGCCAGCAGCTTAGAGGGTCTGGTCTATCCGGGTCAGCCCCAGCATTTT. Translating it yields CASSLEGLVYPGQPQHF.

This clonotype was seen ten or more times. The chain carries TRBV7-9 and TRBJ1-2; D is unclear. Germline V gene data show CDR1 as SEHNR and CDR2 as FQNEAQ (reference sequence). The CDR3 has 14 residues. Trimming stripped 2 bases from V and 4 bases from J, with 11 bases between. CDR3 sequence reads: CASSLSPSGYGYTF. The DNA of the CDR3 is TGTGCCAGCAGCTTAAGTCCAAGCGGCTATGGCTACACCTTC.